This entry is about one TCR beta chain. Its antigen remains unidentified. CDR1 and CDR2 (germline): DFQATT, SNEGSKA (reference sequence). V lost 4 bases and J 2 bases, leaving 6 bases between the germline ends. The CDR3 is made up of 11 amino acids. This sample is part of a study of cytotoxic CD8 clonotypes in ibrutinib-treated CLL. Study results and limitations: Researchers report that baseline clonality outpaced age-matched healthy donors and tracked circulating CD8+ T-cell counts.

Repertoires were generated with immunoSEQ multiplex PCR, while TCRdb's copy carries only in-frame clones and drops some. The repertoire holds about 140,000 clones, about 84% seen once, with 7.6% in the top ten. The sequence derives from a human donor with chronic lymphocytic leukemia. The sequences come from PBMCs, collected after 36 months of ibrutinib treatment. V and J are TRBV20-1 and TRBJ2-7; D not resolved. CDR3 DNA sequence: TGCAGTGCTATACAGACCTACGAGCAGTACTTC. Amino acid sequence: CSAIQTYEQYF.